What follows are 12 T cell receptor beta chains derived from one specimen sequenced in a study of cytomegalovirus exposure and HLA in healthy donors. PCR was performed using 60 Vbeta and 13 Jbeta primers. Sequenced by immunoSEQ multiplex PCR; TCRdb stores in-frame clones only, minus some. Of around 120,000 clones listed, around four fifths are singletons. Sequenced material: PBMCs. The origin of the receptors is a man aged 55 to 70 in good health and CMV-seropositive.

The CDR3 DNA follows: TGTGCCAGTAGCCCCCGGGAGAGGGGCTATGGCTACACCTTC. Protein product: CASSPRERGYGYTF. The chain uses TRBV19 and TRBJ1-2; tentative D call: TRBD1 (5 bases). The CDR3 loop spans 14 amino acids. Trimming left V 6 bases short and J 4 bases short, with 15 bases between. Germline V CDR1 and CDR2: LNHDA, SQIVND (reference sequence).

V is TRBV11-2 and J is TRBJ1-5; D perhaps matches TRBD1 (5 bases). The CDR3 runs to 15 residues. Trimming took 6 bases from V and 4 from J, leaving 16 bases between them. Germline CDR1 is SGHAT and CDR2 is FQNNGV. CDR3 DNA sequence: TGTGCCAGCAGTTCCGGGGGGGGTTGGAATCAGCCCCAGCATTTT. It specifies CASSSGGGWNQPQHF. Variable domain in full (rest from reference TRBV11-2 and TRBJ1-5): EAGVAQSPRYKIIEKRQSVAFWCNPISGHATLYWYQQILGQGPKLLIQFQNNGVVDDSQLPKDRFSAERLKGVDSTLKIQPAKLEDSAVYLCASSSGGGWNQPQHFGDGTRLSIL.

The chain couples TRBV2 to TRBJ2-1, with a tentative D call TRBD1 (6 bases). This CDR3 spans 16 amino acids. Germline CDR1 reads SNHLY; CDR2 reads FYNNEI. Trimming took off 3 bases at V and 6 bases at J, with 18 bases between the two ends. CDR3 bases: TGTGCCAGCAGTGACTCTAGGCAGGGGCGGGTCAATGAGCAGTTCTTC. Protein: CASSDSRQGRVNEQFF.

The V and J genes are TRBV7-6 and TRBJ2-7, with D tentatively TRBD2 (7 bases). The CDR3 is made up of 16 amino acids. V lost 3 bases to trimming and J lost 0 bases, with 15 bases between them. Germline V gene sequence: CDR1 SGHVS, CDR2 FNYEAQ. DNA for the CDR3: TGTGCCAGCAGCTTTGGAGGGGGGGGTGTCTCCTACGAGCAGTACTTC. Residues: CASSFGGGGVSYEQYF.

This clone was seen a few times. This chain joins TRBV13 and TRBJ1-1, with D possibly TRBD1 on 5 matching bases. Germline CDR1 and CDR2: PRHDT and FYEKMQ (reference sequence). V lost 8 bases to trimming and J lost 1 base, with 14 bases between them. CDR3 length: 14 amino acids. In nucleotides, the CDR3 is TGTGCCAGCTCCCTGGGGCGTTGGAACACTGAAGCTTTCTTT. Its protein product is CASSLGRWNTEAFF.

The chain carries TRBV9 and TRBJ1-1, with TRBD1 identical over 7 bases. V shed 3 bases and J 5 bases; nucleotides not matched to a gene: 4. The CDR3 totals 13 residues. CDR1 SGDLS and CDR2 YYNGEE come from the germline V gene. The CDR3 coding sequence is TGTGCCAGCAGCGCCGGGACAGTTACTGAAGCTTTCTTT. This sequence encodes CASSAGTVTEAFF.

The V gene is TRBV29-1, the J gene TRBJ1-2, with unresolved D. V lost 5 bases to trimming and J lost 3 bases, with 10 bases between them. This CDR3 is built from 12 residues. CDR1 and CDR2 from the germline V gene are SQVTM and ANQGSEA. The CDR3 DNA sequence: TGCAGCGTTCCCCGTGCGGACTATGGCTACACCTTC. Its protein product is CSVPRADYGYTF.

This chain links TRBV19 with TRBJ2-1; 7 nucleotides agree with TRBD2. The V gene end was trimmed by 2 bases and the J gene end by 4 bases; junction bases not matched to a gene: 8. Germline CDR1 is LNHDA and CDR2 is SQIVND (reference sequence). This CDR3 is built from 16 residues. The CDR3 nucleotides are TGTGCCAGTAGTATATTGAGTAGCGGGCGTTACAATGAGCAGTTCTTC. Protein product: CASSILSSGRYNEQFF.

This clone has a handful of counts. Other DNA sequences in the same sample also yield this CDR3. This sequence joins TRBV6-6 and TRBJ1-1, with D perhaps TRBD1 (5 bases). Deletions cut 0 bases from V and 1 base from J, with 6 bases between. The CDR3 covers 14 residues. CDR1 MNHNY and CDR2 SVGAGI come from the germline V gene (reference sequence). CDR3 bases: TGTGCCAGCAGTTACTCGGGGGGGAACACTGAAGCTTTCTTT. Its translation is CASSYSGGNTEAFF.

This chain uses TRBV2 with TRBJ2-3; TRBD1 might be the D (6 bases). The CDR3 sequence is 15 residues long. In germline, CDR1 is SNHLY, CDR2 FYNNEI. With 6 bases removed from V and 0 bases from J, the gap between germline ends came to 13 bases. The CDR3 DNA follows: TGTGCCAGCAGCCCACAGGGAATGAGCACAGATACGCAGTATTTT. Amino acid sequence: CASSPQGMSTDTQYF.

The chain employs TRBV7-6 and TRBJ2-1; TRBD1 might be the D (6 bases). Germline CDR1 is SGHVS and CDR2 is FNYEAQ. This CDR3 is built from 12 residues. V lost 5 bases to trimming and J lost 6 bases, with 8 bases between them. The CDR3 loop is CASSPGVNEQFF. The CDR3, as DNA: TGTGCCAGCAGCCCAGGGGTCAATGAGCAGTTCTTC.

Here the CDR3 reads CASSSSGGGYTF. CDR3 nucleotides: TGTGCCAGCAGTTCATCAGGGGGCGGCTACACCTTC. The V gene is TRBV28, the J gene TRBJ1-2, with 8 bases matching TRBD1. Germline assignment: CDR1 MDHEN and CDR2 SYDVKM. V lost 4 bases, J lost 8 bases, and 3 bases stayed unmatched. There are 12 residues in the CDR3.